This record concerns one TCR beta chain sequence. The primer mix had 60 Vbeta and 13 Jbeta primers. Assay used: immunoSEQ multiplex PCR; TCRdb lists only in-frame clones, some missing. Among 130,000 or so clones listed, 77% were seen once. This specimen comes from a study of cytomegalovirus exposure and HLA in healthy donors. The sequenced sample was PBMCs. This TCR was sampled from a woman between 55 and 75 years old in good health and CMV-seronegative.

CDR3 DNA: TGTGCCAGCAGCTTGGGGCCAGCGGCGACCTACAATGAGCAGTTCTTC. It codes for CASSLGPAATYNEQFF. The chain couples TRBV5-5 to TRBJ2-1, with D tentatively TRBD2 (5 bases). V was shortened by 0 bases and J by 2 bases, with 12 bases between the two germline ends. CDR3 size: 16 residues. Germline CDR1 and CDR2: SGHKS and YYEKEE (reference sequence).